This T cell receptor (beta chain) stems from a study of beta chain features in type 1 diabetes. Study context: Patients shared similar age, gender and cell yields with healthy donors.

The study reverse transcribed the entire isolated RNA, so it sequenced expressed TCRB transcripts. Here immunoSEQ multiplex PCR was the method, and the copy in TCRdb shows in-frame clones only, minus some. Among about 360,000 clones, around 12% were seen once, and the ten largest hold roughly 0.017%. CDR3 size: 15 residues. V was clipped by 5 bases and J by 2 bases; unmatched bases: 6. CDR1 and CDR2 from the germline V gene are PRHDT and FYEKMQ (reference sequence). Every single donor gave one heparinised blood draw, and these averaged roughly 0.11 L. This receptor was taken from a man aged 18 to 29 in good health. The chain uses TRBV13 and TRBJ2-7; 10 positions agree with TRBD1. Source material: naive CD4+ T cells from blood. The CDR3, as DNA: TGTGCCAGCAGCCGGAGGACAGGGGGAACCTACGAGCAGTACTTC. Protein sequence: CASSRRTGGTYEQYF.